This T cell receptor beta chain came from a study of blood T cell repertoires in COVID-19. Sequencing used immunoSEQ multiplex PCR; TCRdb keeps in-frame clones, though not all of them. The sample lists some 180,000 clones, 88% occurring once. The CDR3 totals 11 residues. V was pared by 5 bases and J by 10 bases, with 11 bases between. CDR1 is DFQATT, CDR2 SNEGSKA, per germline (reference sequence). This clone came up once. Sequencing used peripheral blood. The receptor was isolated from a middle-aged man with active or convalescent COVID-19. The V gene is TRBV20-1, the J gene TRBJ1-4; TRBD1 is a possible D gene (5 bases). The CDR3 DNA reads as TGCAGTGCTGGTTCCGGGGGAAAACTGTTTTTT. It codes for CSAGSGGKLFF.